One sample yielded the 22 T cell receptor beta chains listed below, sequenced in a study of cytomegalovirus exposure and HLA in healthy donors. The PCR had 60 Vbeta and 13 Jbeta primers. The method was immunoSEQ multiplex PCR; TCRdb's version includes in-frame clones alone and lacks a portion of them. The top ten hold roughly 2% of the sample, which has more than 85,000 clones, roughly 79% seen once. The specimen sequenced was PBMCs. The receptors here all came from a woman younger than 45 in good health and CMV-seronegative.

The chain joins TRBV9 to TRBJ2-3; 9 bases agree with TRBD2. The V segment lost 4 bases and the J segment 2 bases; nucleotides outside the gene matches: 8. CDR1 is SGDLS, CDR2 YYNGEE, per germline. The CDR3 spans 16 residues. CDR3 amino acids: CASSPRTSAPTDTQYF. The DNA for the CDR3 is TGTGCCAGCAGCCCCCGGACTAGCGCCCCCACAGATACGCAGTATTTT.

The CDR3 nucleotides are TGTGCCAGCAGCTCAGCCGGGACAAATAATTCACCCCTCCACTTT. Its translation: CASSSAGTNNSPLHF. J is TRBJ1-6 and V is TRBV27, with TRBD1 as a possible D gene (6 bases). V lost 6 bases, J lost 5 bases, and 14 bases lay in between. This CDR3 comprises 15 residues. Germline V lookup: CDR1 MNHEY, CDR2 SMNVEV (reference sequence).

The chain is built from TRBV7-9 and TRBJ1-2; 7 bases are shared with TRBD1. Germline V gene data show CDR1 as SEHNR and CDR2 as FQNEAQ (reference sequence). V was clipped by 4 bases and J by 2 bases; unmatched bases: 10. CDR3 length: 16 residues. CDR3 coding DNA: TGTGCCAGCAGCTCGATTACAGGGGCCTACAACTATGGCTACACCTTC. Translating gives CASSSITGAYNYGYTF.

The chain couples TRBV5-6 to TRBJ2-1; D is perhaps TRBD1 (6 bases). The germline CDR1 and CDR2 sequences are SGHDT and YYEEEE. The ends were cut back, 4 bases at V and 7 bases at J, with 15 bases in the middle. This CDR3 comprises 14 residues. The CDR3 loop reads CASSPDSATNEQFF. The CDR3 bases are TGTGCCAGCAGCCCGGACAGCGCAACTAATGAGCAGTTCTTC.

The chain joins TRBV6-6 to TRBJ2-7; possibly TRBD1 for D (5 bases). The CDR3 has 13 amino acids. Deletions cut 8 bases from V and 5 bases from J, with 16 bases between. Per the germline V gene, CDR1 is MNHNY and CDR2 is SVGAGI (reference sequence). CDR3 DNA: TGTGCCAGCCTCCTCGGGCAGGGCCACGAGCAGTACTTC. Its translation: CASLLGQGHEQYF.

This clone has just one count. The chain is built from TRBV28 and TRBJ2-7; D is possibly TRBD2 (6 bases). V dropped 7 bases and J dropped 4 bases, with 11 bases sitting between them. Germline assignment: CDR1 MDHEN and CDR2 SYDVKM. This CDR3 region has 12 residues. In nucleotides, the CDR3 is TGTGCCAGCAACGGGAGACGGTACGAGCAGTACTTC. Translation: CASNGRRYEQYF. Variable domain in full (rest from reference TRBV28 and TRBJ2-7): DVKVTQSSRYLVKRTGEKVFLECVQDMDHENMFWYRQDPGLGLRLIYFSYDVKMKEKGDIPEGYSVSREKKERFSLILESASTNQTSMYLCASNGRRYEQYFGPGTRLTVT.

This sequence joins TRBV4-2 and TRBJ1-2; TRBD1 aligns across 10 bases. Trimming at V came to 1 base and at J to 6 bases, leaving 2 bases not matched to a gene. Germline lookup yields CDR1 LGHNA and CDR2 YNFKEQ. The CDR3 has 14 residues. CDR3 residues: CASSQAGTGDGYTF. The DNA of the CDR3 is TGTGCCAGCAGCCAAGCGGGGACAGGGGATGGCTACACCTTC.

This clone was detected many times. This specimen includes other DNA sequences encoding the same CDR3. The CDR3 is CASSRSSYEQYF. As DNA, the CDR3 is TGTGCCAGCAGTAGGAGCTCCTACGAGCAGTACTTC. The chain combines TRBV2 with TRBJ2-7; D is uncertain. Trimming cost V 5 bases and J 0 bases, with 5 bases left between them. CDR3 length: 12 residues. Per germline, CDR1 SNHLY and CDR2 FYNNEI.

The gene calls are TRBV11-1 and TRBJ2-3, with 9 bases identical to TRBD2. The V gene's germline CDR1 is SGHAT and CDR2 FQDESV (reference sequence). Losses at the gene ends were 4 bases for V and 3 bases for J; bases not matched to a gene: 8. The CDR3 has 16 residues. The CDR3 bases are TGTGCCAGCAGCTACCAGGGGGGACTAGCAACAGATACGCAGTATTTT. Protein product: CASSYQGGLATDTQYF.

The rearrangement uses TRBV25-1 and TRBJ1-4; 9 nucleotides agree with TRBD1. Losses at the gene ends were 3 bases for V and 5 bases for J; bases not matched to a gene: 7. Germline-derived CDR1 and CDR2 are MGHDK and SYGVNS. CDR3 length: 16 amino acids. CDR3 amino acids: CASSDPRQGVNEKLFF. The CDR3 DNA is TGTGCCAGCAGTGATCCAAGACAGGGGGTAAATGAAAAACTGTTTTTT.

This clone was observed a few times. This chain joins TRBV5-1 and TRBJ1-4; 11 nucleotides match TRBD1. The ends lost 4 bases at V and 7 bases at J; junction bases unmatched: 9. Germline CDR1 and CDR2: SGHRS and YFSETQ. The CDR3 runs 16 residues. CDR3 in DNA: TGCGCCAGCAGCCCAGGGACAGGGGGTTATGGTGAAAAACTGTTTTTT. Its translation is CASSPGTGGYGEKLFF.

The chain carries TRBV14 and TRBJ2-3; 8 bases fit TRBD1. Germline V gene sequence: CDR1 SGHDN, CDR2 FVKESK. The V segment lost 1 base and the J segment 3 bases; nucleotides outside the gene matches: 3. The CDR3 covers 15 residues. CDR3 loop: CASSQGGQGTDTQYF. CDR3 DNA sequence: TGTGCCAGCAGCCAAGGAGGACAGGGAACAGATACGCAGTATTTT.

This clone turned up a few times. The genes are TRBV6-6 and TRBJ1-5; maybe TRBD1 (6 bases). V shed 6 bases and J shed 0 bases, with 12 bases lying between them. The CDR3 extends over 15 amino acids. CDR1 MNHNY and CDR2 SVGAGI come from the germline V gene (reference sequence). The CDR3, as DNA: TGTGCCAGCAGCGAACAGGGAAATAGCAATCAGCCCCAGCATTTT. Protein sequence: CASSEQGNSNQPQHF.

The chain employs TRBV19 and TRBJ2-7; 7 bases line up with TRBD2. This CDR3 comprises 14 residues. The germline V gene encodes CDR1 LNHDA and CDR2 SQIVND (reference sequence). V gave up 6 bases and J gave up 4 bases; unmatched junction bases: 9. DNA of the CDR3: TGTGCCAGTAGCGTCGCTAGCGGAGAGTACGAGCAGTACTTC. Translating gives CASSVASGEYEQYF.

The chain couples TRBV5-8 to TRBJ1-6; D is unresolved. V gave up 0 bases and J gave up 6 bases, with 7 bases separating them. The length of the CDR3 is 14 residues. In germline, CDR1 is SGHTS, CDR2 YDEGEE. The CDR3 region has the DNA TGTGCCAGCAGCTTGGACAGTGCTAATTCACCCCTCCACTTT. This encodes CASSLDSANSPLHF.

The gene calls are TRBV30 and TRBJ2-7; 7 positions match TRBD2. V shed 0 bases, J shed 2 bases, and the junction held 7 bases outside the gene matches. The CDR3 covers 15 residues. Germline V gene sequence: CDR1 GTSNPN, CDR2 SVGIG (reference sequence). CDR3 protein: CAWSVLARGPYEQYF. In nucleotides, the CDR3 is TGTGCCTGGAGTGTACTAGCGAGAGGGCCCTACGAGCAGTACTTC.

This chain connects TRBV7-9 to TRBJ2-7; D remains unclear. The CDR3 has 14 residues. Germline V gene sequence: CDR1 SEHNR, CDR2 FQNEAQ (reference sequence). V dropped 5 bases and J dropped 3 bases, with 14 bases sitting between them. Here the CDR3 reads CASSLSAADYEQYF. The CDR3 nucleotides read TGTGCCAGCAGCCTGTCGGCCGCGGACTACGAGCAGTACTTC.

The CDR3 loop is CASSPSLKHNEQFF. The DNA for the CDR3 is TGTGCCAGCAGCCCTAGTCTTAAACACAATGAGCAGTTCTTC. This sequence joins TRBV13 and TRBJ2-1, with D uncertain. Trimming stripped 5 bases from V and 5 bases from J, with 13 bases between. Looked up from germline, CDR1 is PRHDT and CDR2 is FYEKMQ (reference sequence). The CDR3 is 14 residues long.

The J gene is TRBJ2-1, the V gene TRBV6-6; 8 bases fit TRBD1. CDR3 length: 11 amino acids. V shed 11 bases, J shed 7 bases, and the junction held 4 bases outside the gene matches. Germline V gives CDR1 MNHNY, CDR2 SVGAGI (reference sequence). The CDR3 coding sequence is TGTGCCGGACAGGGTCTGAATGAGCAGTTCTTC. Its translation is CAGQGLNEQFF.

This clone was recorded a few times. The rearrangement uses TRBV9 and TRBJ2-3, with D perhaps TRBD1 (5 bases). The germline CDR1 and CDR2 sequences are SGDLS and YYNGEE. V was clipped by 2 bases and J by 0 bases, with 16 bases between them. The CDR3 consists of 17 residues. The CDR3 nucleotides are TGTGCCAGCAGCGTCCTCCCTGACAGTGCTAGCACAGATACGCAGTATTTT. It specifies CASSVLPDSASTDTQYF.

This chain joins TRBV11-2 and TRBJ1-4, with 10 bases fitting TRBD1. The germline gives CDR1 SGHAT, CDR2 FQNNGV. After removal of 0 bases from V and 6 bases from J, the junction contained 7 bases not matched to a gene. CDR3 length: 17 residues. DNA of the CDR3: TGTGCCAGCAGCTTAGACGGGACAGGGGCCATCGATGAAAAACTGTTTTTT. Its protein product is CASSLDGTGAIDEKLFF.

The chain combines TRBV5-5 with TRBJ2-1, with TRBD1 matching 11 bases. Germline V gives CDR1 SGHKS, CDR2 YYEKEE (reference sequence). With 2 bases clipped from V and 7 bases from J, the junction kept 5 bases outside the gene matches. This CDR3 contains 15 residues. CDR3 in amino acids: CASSFGQGASNEQFF. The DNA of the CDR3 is TGTGCCAGCAGCTTCGGACAGGGGGCAAGTAATGAGCAGTTCTTC.